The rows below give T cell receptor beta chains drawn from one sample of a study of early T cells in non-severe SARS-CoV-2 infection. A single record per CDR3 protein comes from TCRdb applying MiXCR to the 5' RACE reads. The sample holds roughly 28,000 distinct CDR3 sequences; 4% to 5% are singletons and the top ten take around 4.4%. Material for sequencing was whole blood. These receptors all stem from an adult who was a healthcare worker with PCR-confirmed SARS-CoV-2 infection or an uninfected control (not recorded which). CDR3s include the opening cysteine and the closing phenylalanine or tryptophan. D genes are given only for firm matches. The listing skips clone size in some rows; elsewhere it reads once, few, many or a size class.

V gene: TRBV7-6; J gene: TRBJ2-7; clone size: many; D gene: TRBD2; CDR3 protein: CASSSSGRDSGEQYF; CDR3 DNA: TGTGCCAGCAGCTCTAGCGGGAGAGACTCAGGCGAGCAGTACTTC
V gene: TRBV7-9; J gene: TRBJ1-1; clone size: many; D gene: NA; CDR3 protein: CASSSYGRGDTEAFF; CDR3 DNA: TGTGCCAGCAGCTCCTACGGCCGGGGGGATACTGAAGCTTTCTTT
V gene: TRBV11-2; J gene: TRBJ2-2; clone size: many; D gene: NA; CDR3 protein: CASSVTQGMADTGELFF; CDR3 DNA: TGTGCCAGCAGCGTAACGCAGGGGATGGCGGACACCGGGGAGCTGTTTTTT
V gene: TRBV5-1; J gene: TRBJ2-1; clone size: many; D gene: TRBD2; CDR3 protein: CASSATMIAGAFSYNEQFF; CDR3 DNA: TGCGCCAGCAGCGCAACAATGATAGCGGGGGCTTTCTCCTACAATGAGCAGTTCTTC
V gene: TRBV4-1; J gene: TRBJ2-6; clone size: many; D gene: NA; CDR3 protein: CASSQFTASGANVLTF; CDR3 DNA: TGCGCCAGCAGCCAATTTACAGCCTCTGGGGCCAACGTCCTGACTTTC
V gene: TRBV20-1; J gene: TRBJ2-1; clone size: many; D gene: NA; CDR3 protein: CSAPEQPSIYNEQFF; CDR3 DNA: TGCAGTGCCCCCGAACAACCGTCGATCTACAATGAGCAGTTCTTC
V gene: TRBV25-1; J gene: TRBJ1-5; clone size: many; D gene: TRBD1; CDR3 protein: CASSPQGRNQPQHF; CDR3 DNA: TGTGCCAGCAGTCCACAGGGGCGCAATCAGCCCCAGCATTTT
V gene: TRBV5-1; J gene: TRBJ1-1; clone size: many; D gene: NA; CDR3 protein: CASSRTVNTEAFF; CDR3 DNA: TGCGCCAGCAGCCGGACAGTGAACACTGAAGCTTTCTTT
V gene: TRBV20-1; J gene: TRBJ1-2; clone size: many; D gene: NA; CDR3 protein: CSATLGGPNLRRNGYTF; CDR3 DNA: TGCAGTGCTACGTTAGGGGGGCCGAACTTAAGGCGGAATGGCTACACCTTC
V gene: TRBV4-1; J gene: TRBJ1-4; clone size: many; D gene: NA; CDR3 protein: CASSPSGRIAANEKLFF; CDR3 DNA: TGCGCCAGCAGCCCGTCAGGGCGAATCGCCGCGAATGAAAAACTGTTTTTT
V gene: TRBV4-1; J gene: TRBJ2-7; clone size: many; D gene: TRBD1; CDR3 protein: CASSQVNLIAGTGIEQYF; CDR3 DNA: TGCGCCAGCAGCCAAGTGAACTTGATTGCCGGGACAGGGATCGAGCAGTACTTC
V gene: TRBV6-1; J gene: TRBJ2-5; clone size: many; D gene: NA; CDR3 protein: CASSWTEQETQYF; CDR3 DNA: TGTGCCAGCAGTTGGACGGAACAAGAGACCCAGTACTTC
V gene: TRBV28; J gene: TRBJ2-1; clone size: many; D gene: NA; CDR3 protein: CASSFGGHGQFF; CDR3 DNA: TGTGCCAGCAGTTTTGGTGGCCACGGGCAGTTCTTC
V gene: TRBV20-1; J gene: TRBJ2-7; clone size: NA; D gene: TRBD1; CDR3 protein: CSAISGTGAYEQYF; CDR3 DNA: TGCAGTGCTATATCTGGGACAGGGGCCTACGAGCAGTACTTC
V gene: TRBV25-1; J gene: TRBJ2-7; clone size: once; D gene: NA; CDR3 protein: CASSSGRFPYEQYF; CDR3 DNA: TGTGCCAGCAGTTCGGGCCGTTTCCCCTACGAGCAGTACTTC